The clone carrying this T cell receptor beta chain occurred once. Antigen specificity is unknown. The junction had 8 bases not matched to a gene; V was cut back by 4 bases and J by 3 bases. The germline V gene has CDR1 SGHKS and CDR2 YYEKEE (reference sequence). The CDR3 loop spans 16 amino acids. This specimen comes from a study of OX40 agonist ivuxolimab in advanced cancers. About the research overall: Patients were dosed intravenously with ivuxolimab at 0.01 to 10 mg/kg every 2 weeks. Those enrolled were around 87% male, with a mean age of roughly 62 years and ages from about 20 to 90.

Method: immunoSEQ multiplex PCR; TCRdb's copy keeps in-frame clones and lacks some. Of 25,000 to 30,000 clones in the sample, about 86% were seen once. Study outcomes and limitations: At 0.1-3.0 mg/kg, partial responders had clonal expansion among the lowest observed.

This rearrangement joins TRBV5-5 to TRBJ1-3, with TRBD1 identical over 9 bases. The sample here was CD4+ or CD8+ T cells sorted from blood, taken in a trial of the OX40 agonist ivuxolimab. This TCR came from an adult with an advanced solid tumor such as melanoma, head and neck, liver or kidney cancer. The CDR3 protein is CASSPSGTGFGNTIYF. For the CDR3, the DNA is TGTGCCAGCAGCCCTAGTGGGACAGGGTTTGGAAACACCATATATTTT. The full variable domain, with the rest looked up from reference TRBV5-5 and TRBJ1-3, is DAGVTQSPTHLIKTRGQQVTLRCSPISGHKSVSWYQQVLGQGPQFIFQYYEKEERGRGNFPDRFSARQFPNYSSELNVNALLLGDSALYLCASSPSGTGFGNTIYFGEGSWLTVV.